This T cell receptor beta chain is from a study of OX40 agonist ivuxolimab in advanced cancers. Context from the whole study: Ivuxolimab, which targeted the costimulatory receptor OX40 (CD134), was an agonistic, fully human IgG2 monoclonal antibody. The paper reports the monotherapy dose-escalation portion (N ≈ 50 patients) of the phase I ivuxolimab trial. Among the approximately 50 dose-escalation patients, approximately 20 had hepatocellular carcinoma, approximately 15 melanoma, 9 renal cell carcinoma and 9 head and neck cancer. In the dose-escalation cohort, more than 75% of patients were male, and the mean age was around 60 years, with a range of roughly 20 to 80. Intravenous ivuxolimab was administered to patients every 2 weeks at six dose levels: 0.01, 0.1, 0.3, 1.5, 3 and 10 mg/kg. Patients were allowed to have had prior anti-PD-1, anti-PD-L1 or anti-CTLA-4 therapy, and 40% to 45% of the dose-escalation patients had been treated with checkpoint inhibitors. Partial responses occurred in three dose-escalation patients, of whom one had hepatocellular carcinoma and two had cutaneous melanoma. Peripheral TCRbeta sequencing was intended to test whether TCR sequence diversity was altered and clonal T-cell expansion was caused by ivuxolimab.

The CDR3 contains 12 residues, cysteine and phenylalanine counted. The entry retains the CDR3 DNA only, 36 bases that are in frame from base 1. The germline V gene provides CDR1 SNHLY and CDR2 FYNNEI. The junction shows trimming of 8 bases on V and 3 bases on J, plus 10 bases between the germline ends. As regards this clone: Its binding antigen is unknown. No quality values exist for individual bases; no much larger clone is one base distant.

Genomic DNA was extracted from sorted cells for sequencing of the TCRbeta CDR3 region. TCRbeta CDR3 regions were sequenced using the immunoSEQ Assay. TCRdb holds this immuneACCESS table with in-frame rearrangements only. Some clones are missing; in checked studies, unresolved V genes explain under half, and the rest has no known cause. The sample table shows 60,000 to 90,000 clones, and approximately 84% are seen once. 0.35% to 0.45% of the sample lies in the top ten. Overall study outcomes, separate from this receptor: Which antigens the clonally expanded peripheral T cells were specific for was not determined. In the 0.1-3.0 mg/kg groups, partial responders were among the patients with the lowest normalized peripheral clonal expansion, particularly in CD8+ T cells. At doses of 0.1 to 3.0 mg/kg, clonal expansion of both CD4+ and CD8+ T cells in blood was seen between baseline and week 6. Low levels of normalized T-cell clonal expansion were also seen in some patients who did not respond. On average, CD8+ T cells showed more expanded clones than CD4+ T cells after ivuxolimab.

The trial excluded patients who had a history of autoimmune disease or who were on systemic immunosuppression. Peripheral blood for TCR sequencing was collected from all dose cohorts at baseline, on cycle 4 day 1, and on cycle 7 day 1. The samples were drawn from a first-in-human, open-label, multicenter phase I dose-escalation trial of ivuxolimab. Adults with locally advanced or metastatic melanoma, renal cell, hepatocellular, or head and neck squamous cell carcinoma were enrolled in the trial. Before TCR sequencing, CD4+ T cells and CD8+ T cells from peripheral blood were sorted into separate populations.

The rearrangement joined TRBV2 to TRBJ1-2; confidence is insufficient to name the D gene. The sequencing used CD4+ or CD8+ T cells sorted from blood, collected in a trial of the OX40 agonist ivuxolimab. The clonotype was recovered from an adult with an advanced solid tumor such as melanoma, head and neck, liver or kidney cancer. The CDR3 here reads CASYVQDYGYTF. The nucleotide sequence is given as TGTGCCAGCTACGTCCAGGACTATGGCTACACCTTC.